Each of the 7 T cell receptor beta chains below was sequenced from the same sample in a study of control samples from healthy donors and cancer patients. Here immunoSEQ multiplex PCR was the method, and the copy in TCRdb shows in-frame clones only, minus some. This table has more than 150,000 clones, about 93% appearing once. The specimen was blood. Receptors were obtained from a man aged 18 to 35 in good health.

The V gene is TRBV2, the J gene TRBJ1-6; 9 nucleotides align to TRBD1. The germline CDR1 and CDR2 sequences are SNHLY and FYNNEI. V trimming: 6 bases; J trimming: 10 bases; junction bases outside the gene matches: 10. The CDR3 totals 15 residues. The CDR3 nucleotides read TGTGCCAGCAGGTCCGACAGGGGGAGCGGATCACCCCTCCACTTT. As protein: CASRSDRGSGSPLHF.

This chain joins TRBV28 and TRBJ1-2; 9 bases agree with TRBD1. V was pared by 2 bases and J by 8 bases, with 9 bases of the junction left unmatched. CDR3 length equals 15 residues. The germline gives CDR1 MDHEN, CDR2 SYDVKM. This chain's CDR3 is CASSLQGQGRRGYTF. The DNA for the CDR3 is TGTGCCAGCAGTTTACAGGGACAGGGAAGAAGGGGCTACACCTTC.

This clone was detected once. This CDR3 is CASSQTGAYEQYF. The CDR3 DNA reads TGTGCCAGCAGCCAGACAGGGGCCTACGAGCAGTACTTC. The chain uses TRBV7-8 and TRBJ2-7; 8 bases fit TRBD1. Losses at the gene ends were 5 bases for V and 2 bases for J; bases not matched to a gene: 2. The CDR3 is 13 amino acids. CDR1 and CDR2 from the germline V gene are SGHVS and FQNEAQ.

CDR3 sequence (DNA): TGTGCCACCAGCAGAGGCCGGGACAGGCAGTATTTT. Translation: CATSRGRDRQYF. V and J are TRBV15 and TRBJ2-3, with TRBD1 matching 7 bases. V was pared by 1 base and J by 11 bases, with 3 bases of the junction left unmatched. Per germline, CDR1 LNHNV and CDR2 YYDKDF (reference sequence). The CDR3 totals 12 residues.

The chain recombines TRBV12-3 or TRBV12-4 with TRBJ2-5; tentatively, D is TRBD2 (6 bases). The V end lost 7 bases, the J end lost 8 bases, and 14 bases lay between the germline ends. This CDR3 region has 12 residues. The CDR3 DNA follows: TGTGCCAGCACCCGCGGGACGCAAACCCAGTACTTC. This gives the protein CASTRGTQTQYF.

The rearrangement uses TRBV30 and TRBJ2-1; 7 bases fit TRBD2. The junction had 39 bases not matched to a gene; V was cut back by 8 bases and J by 5 bases. CDR1 is GTSNPN, CDR2 SVGIG, per germline (reference sequence). The CDR3 length is 23 residues. The CDR3 region has the DNA TGTGCCGGACTTCCCCAAAAATCACTCTATTCTCGGCTGACTAGCAGAGCCAACAATGAGCAGTTCTTC. Its translation: CAGLPQKSLYSRLTSRANNEQFF.

The CDR3 loop is CAWRTGFYGYTF. DNA of the CDR3: TGTGCCTGGAGGACAGGGTTCTATGGCTACACCTTC. This chain connects TRBV30 to TRBJ1-2; 7 nucleotides agree with TRBD1. There are 12 residues in the CDR3. Germline V gene lookup returns CDR1 GTSNPN and CDR2 SVGIG (reference sequence). Losses at the gene ends were 3 bases for V and 4 bases for J; bases not matched to a gene: 2.